Listed here are 19 T cell receptor beta chains from one sample, sequenced in a study of cytomegalovirus exposure and HLA in healthy donors. Use of 60 Vbeta and 13 Jbeta primers characterized the PCR. Some clones are missing from TCRdb's copy, which holds only in-frame ones; the method was immunoSEQ multiplex PCR. The table records under 200,000 clones, around 83% of them present only once. Sequencing was performed on PBMCs. The receptors shown here come from a woman between 18 and 29 years old in good health and CMV-seronegative.

This clone was observed once. This chain links TRBV5-4 with TRBJ2-3, with 11 bases that match TRBD2. J was trimmed by 3 bases and V by 3 bases; bases with no gene match: 3. This CDR3 has 15 residues. CDR1 and CDR2 from the germline V gene are SGHNT and YYREEE (reference sequence). The CDR3 is CASSSGLAVTDTQYF. CDR3 coding DNA: TGTGCCAGCAGCTCGGGACTAGCGGTAACAGATACGCAGTATTTT.

This clone has just a few counts. The chain has TRBV5-1 and TRBJ1-1; D not resolved. Germline V gene data show CDR1 as SGHRS and CDR2 as YFSETQ. The CDR3 is 13 amino acids. Trimming pared 0 bases from V and 5 bases from J, leaving 8 bases between. This CDR3 is CASSLVPGTEAFF. Written as DNA, the CDR3 is TGCGCCAGCAGCTTGGTTCCGGGGACTGAAGCTTTCTTT. The full variable domain, completed using reference TRBV5-1 and TRBJ1-1, is KAGVTQTPRYLIKTRGQQVTLSCSPISGHRSVSWYQQTPGQGLQFLFEYFSETQRNKGNFPGRFSGRQFSNSRSEMNVSTLELGDSALYLCASSLVPGTEAFFGQGTRLTVV.

The rearrangement uses TRBV9 and TRBJ1-2, with D tentatively TRBD1 (6 bases). Looked up from germline, CDR1 is SGDLS and CDR2 is YYNGEE. V was shortened by 4 bases and J by 1 base, with 14 bases between the two germline ends. The CDR3 is 15 residues long. This chain's CDR3 is CASSLGGLDNYGYTF. CDR3 nucleotides: TGTGCCAGCAGCTTGGGGGGGCTGGATAACTATGGCTACACCTTC.

V is TRBV2 and J is TRBJ2-4; D may be TRBD1 (5 bases). This CDR3 is built from 13 residues. Deletions cut 4 bases from V and 6 bases from J, with 10 bases between. The germline CDR1 and CDR2 sequences are SNHLY and FYNNEI. CDR3 amino acids: CASSGGWGNIQYF. CDR3 sequence (DNA): TGTGCCAGCAGTGGGGGCTGGGGAAACATTCAGTACTTC.

The V and J genes are TRBV27 and TRBJ2-5; possible D gene TRBD1, 6 bases. Germline CDR1 MNHEY, CDR2 SMNVEV (reference sequence). The CDR3 runs 17 residues. Trimming stripped 8 bases from V and 2 bases from J, with 24 bases between. The CDR3 loop is CASGTGQGLALQETQYF. DNA for the CDR3: TGTGCCAGCGGAACAGGGCAAGGGTTGGCCTTACAAGAGACCCAGTACTTC.

V gene TRBV7-6 combines with J gene TRBJ2-7; D perhaps matches TRBD1 (5 bases). This CDR3 region has 15 residues. Germline loops: CDR1 SGHVS, CDR2 FNYEAQ. The ends were cut back, 1 base at V and 6 bases at J, with 16 bases in the middle. For the CDR3, the DNA is TGTGCCAGCAGCTTAGATCCAGGGTCAGCGAGCGAGCAGTACTTC. Translation gives CASSLDPGSASEQYF.

The chain employs TRBV4-3 and TRBJ1-3; TRBD1 agrees at 8 bases. This CDR3 has 20 residues. Trimming cost V 0 bases and J 0 bases; bases outside gene matches: 13. Germline V gives CDR1 LGHNA, CDR2 YSLEER. The CDR3 is CASSQEYPGQVLSSGNTIYF. The CDR3 coding sequence is TGCGCCAGCAGCCAAGAATATCCGGGACAGGTACTGAGCTCTGGAAACACCATATATTTT.

The chain has TRBV30 and TRBJ2-1, with 10 bases identical to TRBD2. This CDR3 comprises 16 residues. The ends lost 0 bases at V and 6 bases at J; junction bases unmatched: 8. CDR1 and CDR2 (germline): GTSNPN, SVGIG (reference sequence). The CDR3: CAWSVLTSGASNEQFF. The CDR3 DNA follows: TGTGCCTGGAGTGTATTAACTAGCGGGGCTTCCAATGAGCAGTTCTTC.

This clone occurred once. The chain is built from TRBV28 and TRBJ1-3; D perhaps matches TRBD1 (6 bases). The CDR3 runs 17 residues. CDR1 is MDHEN, CDR2 SYDVKM, per germline. V gave up 7 bases and J gave up 5 bases, with 24 bases separating them. The CDR3 here is CASTLAGGYLPRNTIYF. CDR3 nucleotides: TGTGCCAGCACCCTCGCGGGGGGCTACCTTCCTAGAAACACCATATATTTT.

V usage is TRBV11-2 and J usage is TRBJ1-1; no clear D. The germline V gene encodes CDR1 SGHAT and CDR2 FQNNGV. The CDR3 extends over 15 amino acids. Deletions cut 1 base from V and 4 bases from J, with 13 bases between. The CDR3 DNA follows: TGTGCCAGCAGCTTAGCGGGGTCGATGTTCACTGAAGCTTTCTTT. Translating gives CASSLAGSMFTEAFF.

The gene calls are TRBV6-5 and TRBJ2-7; maybe TRBD2 (5 bases). From germline, CDR1 is MNHEY and CDR2 SVGAGI. Trimming cost V 2 bases and J 2 bases, with 13 bases left between them. The CDR3 extends over 15 amino acids. The DNA of the CDR3 is TGTGCCAGCAGTTACAAGCGGATACCTCCCTACGAGCAGTACTTC. It is translated as CASSYKRIPPYEQYF.

V and J are TRBV19 and TRBJ2-5; a possible D gene is TRBD2 (5 bases). Trimming left V 6 bases short and J 2 bases short, with 10 bases between. The CDR3 has 13 amino acids. Germline V CDR1 and CDR2: LNHDA, SQIVND (reference sequence). In DNA form, the CDR3 reads TGTGCCAGTAGAGCCCGAGGGCAAGAGACCCAGTACTTC. This encodes CASRARGQETQYF. The full variable domain, its missing parts supplied by reference TRBV19 and TRBJ2-5, is DGGITQSPKYLFRKEGQNVTLSCEQNLNHDAMYWYRQDPGQGLRLIYYSQIVNDFQKGDIAEGYSVSREKKESFPLTVTSAQKNPTAFYLCASRARGQETQYFGPGTRLLVL.

This chain links TRBV13 with TRBJ2-3; TRBD2 matches at 7 bases. CDR1 and CDR2 from the germline V gene are PRHDT and FYEKMQ (reference sequence). Unmatched junction bases numbered 11, after V lost 3 bases and J lost 2 bases. The CDR3 is made up of 17 amino acids. CDR3 protein: CASSLGDSGALTDTQYF. DNA for the CDR3: TGTGCCAGCAGCTTGGGCGACAGCGGGGCTCTCACAGATACGCAGTATTTT.

The chain links TRBV5-8 to TRBJ2-2, with 9 bases that match TRBD1. V dropped 2 bases and J dropped 5; count of bases not matched to a gene: 4. The CDR3 length is 15 residues. Germline V gene data show CDR1 as SGHTS and CDR2 as YDEGEE. CDR3 nucleotides: TGTGCCAGCAGCTTCCGGGACAGGGTAACCGGGGAGCTGTTTTTT. This gives the protein CASSFRDRVTGELFF.

The gene calls are TRBV9 and TRBJ2-1; TRBD2 matches at 11 bases. Germline assignment: CDR1 SGDLS and CDR2 YYNGEE. Unmatched junction bases numbered 17, after V lost 4 bases and J lost 8 bases. The CDR3 contains 18 residues. As DNA, the CDR3 is TGTGCCAGCAGCATATCAGGACGGACTAGCGGGCTAGGGTATGAGCAGTTCTTC. Translating it yields CASSISGRTSGLGYEQFF.

The J gene is TRBJ2-3, the V gene TRBV10-1, with TRBD2 matching 8 bases. This CDR3 contains 15 residues. V dropped 3 bases and J dropped 0; count of bases not matched to a gene: 2. CDR1 and CDR2 (germline): WNHNN, SYGVQD (reference sequence). The CDR3 sequence: CASSESSGSTDTQYF. DNA of the CDR3: TGCGCCAGCAGTGAATCTAGCGGGAGCACAGATACGCAGTATTTT.

The chain employs TRBV9 and TRBJ1-1; 7 bases are a match to TRBD1. Trimming cost V 0 bases and J 11 bases; bases outside gene matches: 7. CDR1 is SGDLS, CDR2 YYNGEE, per germline. The CDR3 loop spans 13 amino acids. CDR3 sequence reads: CASSVGDSREAFF. DNA of the CDR3: TGTGCCAGCAGCGTAGGGGACAGCCGCGAGGCTTTCTTT.

The rearrangement joins TRBV10-2 to TRBJ2-1; D is perhaps TRBD2 (7 bases). Germline CDR1 reads WSHSY; CDR2 reads SAAADI. The V and J ends lost 11 bases and 6 bases respectively, with 20 bases between them. The length of the CDR3 is 14 residues. The CDR3: CACQGGGLGNEQFF. CDR3 in DNA: TGCGCCTGCCAAGGGGGAGGGTTGGGCAATGAGCAGTTCTTC.

The V and J genes are TRBV5-1 and TRBJ2-3, with 13 bases that match TRBD2. Germline lookup yields CDR1 SGHRS and CDR2 YFSETQ. V was pared by 4 bases and J by 0 bases, with 5 bases of the junction left unmatched. The CDR3 sequence is 17 residues long. Here the CDR3 reads CASSGLAGVDSTDTQYF. The DNA of the CDR3 is TGCGCCAGCAGCGGACTAGCGGGAGTTGATAGCACAGATACGCAGTATTTT.